This TCR beta chain was sequenced for a study of CXCR3-negative and CXCR3-positive naive CD8 T cells. General study results and limits: Against CXCR3-negative naive cells, CXCR3-positive naive cells showed more hydrophobic TRB CDR3s.

The libraries of TRB cDNA were constructed through 5' RACE using UMI labels. TCRdb reprocessed the 5' RACE reads; each CDR3 protein has one entry and no DNA is given. The repertoire table contains 150,000 to 180,000 distinct CDR3 sequences. On this clonotype itself: Its cognate antigen is unknown.

The CDR3 extends over 14 amino acids. Germline CDR1 is MDHEN and CDR2 is SYDVKM. The source material was naive CXCR3+ CD8+ T cells from blood. Subset indicated: CD45RO-CCR7+CD27+CD95- naive CD8+ T cells expressing CXCR3 (TNR3+). The V call is TRBV28, the J call TRBJ1-5; without DNA, the TCRdb call of TRBD1 cannot be checked. This clonotype was obtained from a human donor in good health. Some clones in this sample may be carry-over from other donors' samples. The CDR3: CASKKPHSNQPQHF.